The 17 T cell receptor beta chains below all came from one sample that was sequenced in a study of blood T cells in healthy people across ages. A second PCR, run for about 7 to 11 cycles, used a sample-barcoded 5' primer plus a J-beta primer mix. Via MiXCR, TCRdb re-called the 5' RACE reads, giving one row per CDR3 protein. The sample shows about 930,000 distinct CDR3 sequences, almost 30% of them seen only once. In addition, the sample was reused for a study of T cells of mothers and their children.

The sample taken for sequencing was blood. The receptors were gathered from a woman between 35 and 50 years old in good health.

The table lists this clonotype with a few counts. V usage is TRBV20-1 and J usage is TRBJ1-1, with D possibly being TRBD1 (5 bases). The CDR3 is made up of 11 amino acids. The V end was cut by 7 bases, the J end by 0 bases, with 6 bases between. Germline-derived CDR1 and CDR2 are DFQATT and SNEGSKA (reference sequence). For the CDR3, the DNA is TGCAGTGGGGGCCTGAACACTGAAGCTTTCTTT. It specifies CSGGLNTEAFF.

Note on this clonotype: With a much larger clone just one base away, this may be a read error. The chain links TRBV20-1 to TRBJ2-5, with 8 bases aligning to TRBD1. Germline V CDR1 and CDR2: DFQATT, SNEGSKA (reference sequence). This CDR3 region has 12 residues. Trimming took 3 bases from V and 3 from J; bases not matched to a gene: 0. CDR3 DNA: TGCAGTGCTAGGACAGGGGAAGAGACCCAGTACTTC. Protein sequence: CSARTGEETQYF.

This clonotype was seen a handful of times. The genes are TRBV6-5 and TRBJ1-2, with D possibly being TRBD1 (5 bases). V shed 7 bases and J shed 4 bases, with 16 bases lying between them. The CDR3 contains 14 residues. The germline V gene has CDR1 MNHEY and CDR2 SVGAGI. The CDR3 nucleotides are TGTGCCAGCACCAATCGGGGCGGTGCCTATGGCTACACCTTC. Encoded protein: CASTNRGGAYGYTF.

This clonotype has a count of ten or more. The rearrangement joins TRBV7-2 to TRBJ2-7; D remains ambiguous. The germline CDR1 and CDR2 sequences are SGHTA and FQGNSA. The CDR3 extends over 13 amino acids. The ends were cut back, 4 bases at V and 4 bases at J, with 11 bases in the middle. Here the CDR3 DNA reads TGTGCCAGCAGCTCAGTCGACGGGTACGAGCAGTACTTC. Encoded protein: CASSSVDGYEQYF.

The CDR3 DNA follows: TGTGCCAGCAGTTTTCGGACAGGACCCTACGAGCAGTACTTC. It translates to CASSFRTGPYEQYF. The chain combines TRBV27 with TRBJ2-7, with 7 bases aligning to TRBD1. Trimming removed 3 bases from V and 2 bases from J; junction bases left unmatched: 4. CDR1 is MNHEY, CDR2 SMNVEV, per germline (reference sequence). The CDR3 spans 14 residues.

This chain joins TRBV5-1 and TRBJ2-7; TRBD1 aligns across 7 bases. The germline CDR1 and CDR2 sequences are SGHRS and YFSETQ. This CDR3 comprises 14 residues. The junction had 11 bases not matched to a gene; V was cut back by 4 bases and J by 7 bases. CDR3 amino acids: CASSLQDTGDEQYF. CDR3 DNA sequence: TGCGCCAGCAGCCTACAAGACACAGGGGATGAGCAGTACTTC.

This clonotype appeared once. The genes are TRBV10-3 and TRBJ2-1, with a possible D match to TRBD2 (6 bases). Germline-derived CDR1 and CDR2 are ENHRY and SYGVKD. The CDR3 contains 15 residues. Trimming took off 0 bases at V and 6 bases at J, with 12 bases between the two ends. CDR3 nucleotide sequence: TGTGCCATCAGTGAGTCGGGTGGGGGGACCAATGAGCAGTTCTTC. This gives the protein CAISESGGGTNEQFF.

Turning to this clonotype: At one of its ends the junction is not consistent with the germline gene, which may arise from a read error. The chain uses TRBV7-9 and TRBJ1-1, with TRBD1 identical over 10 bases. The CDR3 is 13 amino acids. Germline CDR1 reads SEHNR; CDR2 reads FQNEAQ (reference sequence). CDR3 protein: CASSNGQGGEAFF. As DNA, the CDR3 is TGCGCCAGCAGCAATGGACAGGGGGGGGAAGCTTTCTTT.

The CDR3 DNA reads as TGTGCCAGCAGCGCGAGTGGGACAGGGTACGGGCAGTACTTC. Translated, it gives CASSASGTGYGQYF. The rearrangement links TRBV7-2 to TRBJ2-4, with 9 bases fitting TRBD1. V dropped 5 bases and J dropped 13; count of bases not matched to a gene: 12. CDR1 is SGHTA, CDR2 FQGNSA, per germline. The CDR3 length is 14 residues.

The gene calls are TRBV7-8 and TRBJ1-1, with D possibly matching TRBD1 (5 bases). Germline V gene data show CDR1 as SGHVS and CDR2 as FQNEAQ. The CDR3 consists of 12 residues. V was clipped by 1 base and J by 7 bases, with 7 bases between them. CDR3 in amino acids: CASSLEGYEAFF. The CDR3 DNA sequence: TGTGCCAGCAGCTTAGAGGGGTATGAAGCTTTCTTT.

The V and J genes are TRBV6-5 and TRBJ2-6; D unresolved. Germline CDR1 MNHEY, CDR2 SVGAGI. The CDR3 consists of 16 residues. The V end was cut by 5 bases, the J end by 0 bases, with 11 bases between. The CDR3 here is CASSPSTSSGANVLTF. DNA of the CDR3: TGTGCCAGCAGTCCGTCCACGAGCTCTGGGGCCAACGTCCTGACTTTC.

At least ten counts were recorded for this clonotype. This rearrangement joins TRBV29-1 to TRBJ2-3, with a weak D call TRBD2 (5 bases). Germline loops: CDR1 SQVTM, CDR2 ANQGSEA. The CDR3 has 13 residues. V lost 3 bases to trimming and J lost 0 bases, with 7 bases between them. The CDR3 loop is CSVDSGSTDTQYF. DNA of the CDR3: TGCAGCGTTGACAGCGGCAGCACAGATACGCAGTATTTT.

The CDR3 loop reads CSAKPSGGTYNEQFF. As DNA, the CDR3 is TGCAGTGCAAAGCCTAGCGGGGGTACCTACAATGAGCAGTTCTTC. This chain joins TRBV20-1 and TRBJ2-1, with TRBD2 identical over 10 bases. The junction had 7 bases not matched to a gene; V was cut back by 6 bases and J by 2 bases. The CDR3 has 15 residues. Per germline, CDR1 DFQATT and CDR2 SNEGSKA (reference sequence).

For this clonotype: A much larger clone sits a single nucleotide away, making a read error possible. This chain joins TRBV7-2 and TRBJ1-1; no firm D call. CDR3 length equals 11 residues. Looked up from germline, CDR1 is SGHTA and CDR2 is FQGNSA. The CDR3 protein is CAISYGTEAFF. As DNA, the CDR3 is TGTGCCATCAGCTATGGTACTGAAGCTTTCTTT.

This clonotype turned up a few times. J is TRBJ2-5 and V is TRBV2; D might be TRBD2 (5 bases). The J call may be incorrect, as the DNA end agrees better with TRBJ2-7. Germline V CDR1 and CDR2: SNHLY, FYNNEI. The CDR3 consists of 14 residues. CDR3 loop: CASLRRSGYYEQYF. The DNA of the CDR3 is TGTGCCAGCTTGAGGAGAAGCGGATACTACGAGCAGTACTTC.

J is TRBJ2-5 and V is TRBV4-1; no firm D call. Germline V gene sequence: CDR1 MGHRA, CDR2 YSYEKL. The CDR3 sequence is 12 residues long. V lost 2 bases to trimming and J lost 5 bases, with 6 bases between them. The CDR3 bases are TGCGCCAGCAGCCAACCTATGGAGACCCAGTACTTC. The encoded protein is CASSQPMETQYF.

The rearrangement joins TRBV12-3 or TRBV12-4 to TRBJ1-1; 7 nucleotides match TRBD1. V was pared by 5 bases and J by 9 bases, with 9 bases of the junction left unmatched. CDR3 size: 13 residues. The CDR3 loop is CASSLRQGAQAFF. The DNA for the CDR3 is TGTGCCAGCAGTCTCCGACAGGGAGCTCAAGCTTTCTTT.